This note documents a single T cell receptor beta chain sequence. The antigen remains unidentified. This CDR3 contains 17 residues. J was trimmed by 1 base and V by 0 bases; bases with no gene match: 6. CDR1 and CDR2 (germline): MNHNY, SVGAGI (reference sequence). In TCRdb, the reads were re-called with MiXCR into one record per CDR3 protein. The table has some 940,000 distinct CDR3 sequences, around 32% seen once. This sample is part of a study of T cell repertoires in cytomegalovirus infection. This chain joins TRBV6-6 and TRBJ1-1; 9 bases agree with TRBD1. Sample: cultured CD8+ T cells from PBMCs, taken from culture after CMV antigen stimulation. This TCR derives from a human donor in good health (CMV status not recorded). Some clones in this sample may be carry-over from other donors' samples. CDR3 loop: CASSYSGRDRANTEAFF. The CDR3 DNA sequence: TGTGCCAGCAGTTACTCGGGTAGGGACAGGGCGAACACTGAAGCTTTCTTT.